This entry lists 22 T cell receptor beta chains sequenced from one sample in a study of shared clonotypes between healthy human individuals. Sequencing used immunoSEQ multiplex PCR; TCRdb keeps in-frame clones, though not all of them. The repertoire holds some 2,000,000 clones, with around 95% as singletons. Sequencing was done on a sample of naive CD4+ T cells sorted from blood. Subset meaning: CD45RA+ positively selected. Receptors were obtained from a man younger than 30 in good health.

The chain uses TRBV5-1 and TRBJ2-7; TRBD2 matches at 7 bases. The CDR3 is made up of 15 amino acids. The V segment lost 0 bases and the J segment 4 bases; nucleotides outside the gene matches: 7. Germline CDR1 SGHRS, CDR2 YFSETQ. Written as DNA, the CDR3 is TGCGCCAGCAGCTTGGAGTCGGGGGGAGGGTACGAGCAGTACTTC. Its translation: CASSLESGGGYEQYF.

This sequence joins TRBV30 and TRBJ1-3; 8 nucleotides agree with TRBD1. Trimming cost V 5 bases and J 4 bases; bases outside gene matches: 4. This CDR3 comprises 13 residues. Germline CDR1 and CDR2: GTSNPN and SVGIG (reference sequence). The CDR3 bases are TGTGCCTGGGACAGGGGAACGGGAAACACCATATATTTT. Translating gives CAWDRGTGNTIYF.

The rearrangement joins TRBV7-2 to TRBJ1-1; D call uncertain. Trimming stripped 5 bases from V and 1 base from J, with 8 bases between. The CDR3 is 13 residues long. Per the germline V gene, CDR1 is SGHTA and CDR2 is FQGNSA. The CDR3 DNA sequence: TGTGCCAGCAGCCTACAGAGGAACACTGAAGCTTTCTTT. Translating it yields CASSLQRNTEAFF. Supplemented by reference TRBV7-2 and TRBJ1-1, the full variable domain reads GAGVSQSPSNKVTEKGKDVELRCDPISGHTALYWYRQSLGQGLEFLIYFQGNSAPDKSGLPSDRFSAERTGGSVSTLTIQRTQQEDSAVYLCASSLQRNTEAFFGQGTRLTVV.

This clone was detected once. The chain has TRBV6-6 and TRBJ1-2; D is unresolved. Trimming left V 8 bases short and J 2 bases short, with 9 bases between. The CDR3 is made up of 12 amino acids. The V gene's germline CDR1 is MNHNY and CDR2 SVGAGI (reference sequence). The CDR3 loop is CASGEGNYGYTF. The CDR3 DNA sequence: TGTGCCAGCGGAGAGGGAAACTATGGCTACACCTTC.

This clone showed up just a few times. J is TRBJ1-1 and V is TRBV29-1; a weak D match, TRBD1 (6 bases). Germline loops: CDR1 SQVTM, CDR2 ANQGSEA. The ends were cut back, 5 bases at V and 5 bases at J, with 12 bases in the middle. CDR3 length equals 12 residues. This CDR3 is CSVLTQGTEAFF. CDR3 bases: TGCAGCGTTCTAACTCAGGGGACTGAAGCTTTCTTT.

This chain connects TRBV5-4 to TRBJ2-1; D gene unclear. Germline V gene data show CDR1 as SGHNT and CDR2 as YYREEE (reference sequence). CDR3 size: 15 residues. V shed 0 bases and J shed 0 bases, with 7 bases lying between them. CDR3 in amino acids: CASSLARSSYNEQFF. The CDR3 DNA follows: TGTGCCAGCAGCTTGGCCCGAAGCTCCTACAATGAGCAGTTCTTC. The entire variable domain, with the rest obtained from reference TRBV5-4 and TRBJ2-1, is as follows: ETGVTQSPTHLIKTRGQQVTLRCSSQSGHNTVSWYQQALGQGPQFIFQYYREEENGRGNFPPRFSGLQFPNYSSELNVNALELDDSALYLCASSLARSSYNEQFFGPGTRLTVL.

J is TRBJ2-7 and V is TRBV13; D is undetermined. V was cut by 1 base and J by 0 bases, with 1 base left in between. The CDR3 covers 12 residues. Germline assignment: CDR1 PRHDT and CDR2 FYEKMQ (reference sequence). CDR3 sequence: CASSLDSYEQYF. DNA for the CDR3: TGTGCCAGCAGCTTAGACTCCTACGAGCAGTACTTC.

CDR3 residues: CSALGGTRKADTQYF. In DNA form, the CDR3 reads TGCAGCGCCCTAGGTGGGACACGCAAGGCAGATACGCAGTATTTT. This sequence joins TRBV29-1 and TRBJ2-3; tentatively, D is TRBD1 (6 bases). This CDR3 spans 15 amino acids. V was cut by 7 bases and J by 4 bases, with 21 bases left in between. Germline assignment: CDR1 SQVTM and CDR2 ANQGSEA.

This sequence joins TRBV5-1 and TRBJ2-7, with TRBD1 as a possible D gene (6 bases). V shed 5 bases and J shed 3 bases, with 18 bases lying between them. The length of the CDR3 is 15 residues. Germline CDR1 SGHRS, CDR2 YFSETQ. The CDR3 is CASRVSGESHYEQYF. CDR3 nucleotides: TGCGCCAGCAGAGTTTCAGGGGAATCCCACTACGAGCAGTACTTC.

This sequence joins TRBV9 and TRBJ2-7; 7 nucleotides line up with TRBD1. CDR3 length: 15 residues. V lost 0 bases, J lost 1 base, and 4 bases stayed unmatched. The germline CDR1 and CDR2 sequences are SGDLS and YYNGEE. The CDR3 spells CASSVDGTVSYEQYF. The CDR3 DNA reads as TGTGCCAGCAGCGTAGACGGGACAGTATCCTACGAGCAGTACTTC.

In DNA, the CDR3 is TGTGCCAGCAGAGGAACGGGACTAGCTGCTGTCGGGGAGCTGTTTTTT. Protein: CASRGTGLAAVGELFF. This chain joins TRBV2 and TRBJ2-2; the match to TRBD2 covers 9 bases. The CDR3 length is 16 residues. V was clipped by 6 bases and J by 7 bases; unmatched bases: 12. The germline V gene encodes CDR1 SNHLY and CDR2 FYNNEI.

The rearrangement joins TRBV6-1 to TRBJ2-5; no definite D call. Trimming removed 10 bases from V and 4 bases from J, with 10 bases in between. Germline CDR1 is MNHNS and CDR2 is SASEGT. The CDR3 totals 11 residues. The CDR3: CATLIGETQYF. As DNA, the CDR3 is TGTGCCACCCTTATCGGAGAGACCCAGTACTTC.

This chain connects TRBV21-1 to TRBJ1-2; the table's D call, TRBD1, has no DNA check behind it. TRBV21-1 counts as a pseudogene. The CDR3 covers 19 residues. The CDR3 DNA follows: TGTGCCAGCAGCAAAACCCATGGACAGGGGACAGAGGGTGGGTATGGCTACACCTTC. This translates into CASSKTHGQGTEGGYGYTF.

The chain couples TRBV6-1 to TRBJ1-1, with TRBD1 matching over 7 bases. V lost 6 bases and J lost 4; bases outside the gene matches: 8. Looked up from germline, CDR1 is MNHNS and CDR2 is SASEGT. The CDR3 totals 14 residues. CDR3 region: CASRELPGGTEAFF. The CDR3 DNA follows: TGTGCCAGCAGAGAACTCCCAGGGGGCACTGAAGCTTTCTTT.

The chain recombines TRBV19 with TRBJ2-5, with 9 bases matching TRBD1. The V gene end was trimmed by 4 bases and the J gene end by 5 bases; junction bases not matched to a gene: 11. CDR1 and CDR2 from the germline V gene are LNHDA and SQIVND (reference sequence). This CDR3 is built from 16 residues. CDR3 sequence (DNA): TGTGCCAGTAGTACCTGGACAGGGGAAGCCCATGAGACCCAGTACTTC. This encodes CASSTWTGEAHETQYF.

The V gene is TRBV5-4, the J gene TRBJ1-1, with a weak D call TRBD1 (5 bases). The V gene's germline CDR1 is SGHNT and CDR2 YYREEE (reference sequence). V dropped 4 bases and J dropped 5 bases, with 18 bases sitting between them. The CDR3 has 15 amino acids. CDR3 protein: CASSPSRGHWTEAFF. DNA of the CDR3: TGTGCCAGCAGCCCGTCCCGGGGCCACTGGACTGAAGCTTTCTTT. The complete variable domain, with remaining parts taken from reference TRBV5-4 and TRBJ1-1, reads ETGVTQSPTHLIKTRGQQVTLRCSSQSGHNTVSWYQQALGQGPQFIFQYYREEENGRGNFPPRFSGLQFPNYSSELNVNALELDDSALYLCASSPSRGHWTEAFFGQGTRLTVV.

This rearrangement joins TRBV2 to TRBJ2-7; 7 bases fit TRBD2. Trimming took 4 bases from V and 9 from J; bases not matched to a gene: 6. Germline values: CDR1 SNHLY, CDR2 FYNNEI. This CDR3 has 12 amino acids. CDR3 loop: CASSGLANVQYF. CDR3 DNA sequence: TGTGCCAGCAGTGGACTAGCTAATGTGCAGTACTTC.

This rearrangement joins TRBV30 to TRBJ1-2; 9 bases line up with TRBD1. The trim removed 5 bases at V and 5 bases at J, leaving 9 bases unmatched. CDR1 is GTSNPN and CDR2 is SVGIG in the germline V gene (reference sequence). The CDR3 totals 14 residues. CDR3 sequence reads: CAWDPGQGEYGYTF. CDR3 nucleotide sequence: TGTGCCTGGGACCCGGGACAGGGAGAGTATGGCTACACCTTC. Looking up the rest from reference TRBV30 and TRBJ1-2 gives the full variable domain: SQTIHQWPATLVQPVGSPLSLECTVEGTSNPNLYWYRQAAGRGLQLLFYSVGIGQISSEVPQNLSASRPQDRQFILSSKKLLLSDSGFYLCAWDPGQGEYGYTFGSGTRLTVV.

The chain employs TRBV4-1 and TRBJ1-3; D is perhaps TRBD1 (6 bases). The CDR3 has 17 residues. Trimming removed 0 bases from V and 1 base from J, with 13 bases in between. Germline values: CDR1 MGHRA, CDR2 YSYEKL. CDR3 amino acids: CASSQDPDRWSGNTIYF. The CDR3 DNA reads TGCGCCAGCAGCCAAGATCCCGACAGGTGGTCTGGAAACACCATATATTTT.

The chain carries TRBV14 and TRBJ2-7; D is possibly TRBD2 (6 bases). Germline V gene data show CDR1 as SGHDN and CDR2 as FVKESK. The CDR3 length is 18 residues. With 0 bases removed from V and 2 bases from J, the gap between germline ends came to 20 bases. The CDR3 sequence: CASSQDGILIGSPYEQYF. The DNA of the CDR3 is TGTGCCAGCAGCCAAGATGGGATCCTGATCGGGAGCCCCTACGAGCAGTACTTC.

As regards this clone: The sample holds other DNA sequences that translate to the same CDR3. Here the CDR3 reads CASSLGGGSYEQYF. CDR3 nucleotide sequence: TGCGCCAGCAGCTTAGGCGGGGGATCCTACGAGCAGTACTTC. The chain employs TRBV5-1 and TRBJ2-7; 7 bases align to TRBD2. The CDR3 runs to 14 residues. V gave up 2 bases and J gave up 1 base; unmatched junction bases: 3. The germline gives CDR1 SGHRS, CDR2 YFSETQ.

A word on this clone: Additional DNA sequences in this sample encode the identical CDR3. The chain links TRBV7-9 to TRBJ1-4, with 7 bases identical to TRBD1. Trimming removed 5 bases from V and 0 bases from J; junction bases left unmatched: 6. This CDR3 contains 16 residues. The germline V gene encodes CDR1 SEHNR and CDR2 FQNEAQ (reference sequence). The CDR3 reads CASSRRTGATNEKLFF. Here the CDR3 DNA reads TGTGCCAGCAGCAGGCGGACAGGTGCAACTAATGAAAAACTGTTTTTT.